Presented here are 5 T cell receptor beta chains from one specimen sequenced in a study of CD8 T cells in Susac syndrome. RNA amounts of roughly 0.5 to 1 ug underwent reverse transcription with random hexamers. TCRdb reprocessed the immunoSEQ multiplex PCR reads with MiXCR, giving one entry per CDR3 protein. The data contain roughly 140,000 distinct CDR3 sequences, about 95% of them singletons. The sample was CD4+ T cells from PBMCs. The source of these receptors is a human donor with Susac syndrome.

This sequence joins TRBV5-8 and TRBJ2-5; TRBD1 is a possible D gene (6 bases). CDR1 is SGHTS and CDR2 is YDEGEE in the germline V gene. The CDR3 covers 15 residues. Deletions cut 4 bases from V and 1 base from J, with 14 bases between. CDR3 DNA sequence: TGTGCCAGCAGCAAGGGACATTCGGCCCAAGAGACCCAGTACTTC. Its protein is CASSKGHSAQETQYF. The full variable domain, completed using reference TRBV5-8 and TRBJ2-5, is EAGVTQSPTHLIKTRGQQATLRCSPISGHTSVYWYQQALGLGLQFLLWYDEGEERNRGNFPPRFSGRQFPNYSSELNVNALELEDSALYLCASSKGHSAQETQYFGPGTRLLVL.

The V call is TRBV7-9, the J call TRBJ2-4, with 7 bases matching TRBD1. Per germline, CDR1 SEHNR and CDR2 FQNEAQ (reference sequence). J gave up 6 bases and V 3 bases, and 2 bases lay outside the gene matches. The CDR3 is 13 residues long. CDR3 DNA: TGTGCCAGCAGCTTGACAGGGCGAAACATTCAGTACTTC. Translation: CASSLTGRNIQYF.

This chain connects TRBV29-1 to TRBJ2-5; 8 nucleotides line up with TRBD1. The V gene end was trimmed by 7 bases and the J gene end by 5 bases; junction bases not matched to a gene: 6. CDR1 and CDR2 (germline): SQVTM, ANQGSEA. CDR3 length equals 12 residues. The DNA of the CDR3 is TGCAGCGCCGGGACAGGAGGGGAGACCCAGTACTTC. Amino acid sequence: CSAGTGGETQYF.

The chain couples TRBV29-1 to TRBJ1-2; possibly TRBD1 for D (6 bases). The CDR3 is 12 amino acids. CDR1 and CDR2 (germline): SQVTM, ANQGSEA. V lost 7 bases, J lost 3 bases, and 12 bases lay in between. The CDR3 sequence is CSGGAGDYGYTF. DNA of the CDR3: TGCAGCGGGGGAGCAGGGGACTATGGCTACACCTTC. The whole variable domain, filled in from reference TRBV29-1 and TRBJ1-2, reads SAVISQKPSRDICQRGTSLTIQCQVDSQVTMMFWYRQQPGQSLTLIATANQGSEATYESGFVIDKFPISRPNLTFSTLTVSNMSPEDSSIYLCSGGAGDYGYTFGSGTRLTVV.

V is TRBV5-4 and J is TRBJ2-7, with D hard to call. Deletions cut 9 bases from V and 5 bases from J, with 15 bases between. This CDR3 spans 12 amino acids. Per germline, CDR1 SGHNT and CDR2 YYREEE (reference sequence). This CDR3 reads CATLGLSDEQYF. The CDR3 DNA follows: TGTGCCACCCTCGGGCTCAGCGACGAGCAGTACTTC.